The present entry profiles one T cell receptor beta chain with its context. What it binds is unknown. Each case's diagnosis was confirmed by two pathologists on H&E. Premalignant or tumor cells were enriched by macro-dissection after pathologic assessment. The source of the sample is a study of immune evolution from preneoplasia to lung adenocarcinoma. Sequencing used immunoSEQ multiplex PCR; TCRdb keeps in-frame clones, though not all of them. This table holds approximately 4,300 clones, roughly 89% found once. This CDR3 spans 11 amino acids. Trimming removed 4 bases from V and 5 bases from J, with 4 bases in between. CDR1 is SGHNT, CDR2 YENEEA, per germline. Whole-study findings and limits: Normal lung had the highest top T cell clone frequencies.

The sequenced material came from FFPE minimally invasive lung adenocarcinoma tissue. This chain links TRBV11-3 with TRBJ2-3; no firm D call. This TCR came from a donor at least 70 years old with lung adenocarcinoma. CDR3 sequence: CASSSGDTQYF. CDR3 nucleotides: TGTGCCAGCAGCTCGGGAGATACGCAGTATTTT.